The 16 T cell receptor beta chains listed next were all sequenced from one sample in a study of cytomegalovirus exposure and HLA in healthy donors. Both 60 Vbeta primers and 13 Jbeta primers went into the PCR. The protocol was immunoSEQ multiplex PCR, while the TCRdb copy is restricted to in-frame clones and leaves out a portion. The data show about 190,000 clones, over 70% seen once. Sample: PBMCs. Receptor source: a woman in her twenties or thirties in good health and CMV-seronegative.

The V gene is TRBV14, the J gene TRBJ2-1; TRBD2 matches at 8 bases. The germline CDR1 and CDR2 sequences are SGHDN and FVKESK. This CDR3 has 15 residues. The V segment lost 2 bases and the J segment 9 bases; nucleotides outside the gene matches: 9. The CDR3 spells CASSQKVAGWGEQFF. CDR3 DNA sequence: TGTGCCAGCAGCCAAAAGGTAGCGGGGTGGGGTGAGCAGTTCTTC.

The count of this clone is one. V is TRBV11-1 and J is TRBJ2-1, with D tentatively TRBD1 (6 bases). This CDR3 is built from 15 residues. Germline values: CDR1 SGHAT, CDR2 FQDESV (reference sequence). The V gene lost 5 bases and the J gene lost 4 bases, with 15 bases spanning the gap. The DNA for the CDR3 is TGTGCCAGCAGCCCCGTGGGGGCCCAATACAATGAGCAGTTCTTC. Amino acid sequence: CASSPVGAQYNEQFF.

V usage is TRBV2 and J usage is TRBJ2-1; 10 nucleotides align to TRBD2. Per germline, CDR1 SNHLY and CDR2 FYNNEI. The CDR3 sequence is 16 residues long. V was pared by 3 bases and J by 7 bases, with 9 bases of the junction left unmatched. In nucleotides, the CDR3 is TGTGCCAGCAGTGACGGGCCAGCGGGAGGGTGGAATGAGCAGTTCTTC. Protein: CASSDGPAGGWNEQFF.

J is TRBJ2-1 and V is TRBV5-1, with TRBD2 matching over 11 bases. CDR1 is SGHRS, CDR2 YFSETQ, per germline. V lost 0 bases, J lost 14 bases, and 7 bases stayed unmatched. This CDR3 is built from 14 residues. The CDR3 DNA reads TGCGCCAGCAGCTTGGCGGTAGCGGGAGGGGAAGAGTTCTTC. Its protein product is CASSLAVAGGEEFF.

The rearrangement links TRBV7-8 to TRBJ2-7; D not certain. Germline CDR1 and CDR2: SGHVS and FQNEAQ. There are 14 residues in the CDR3. Trimming took 5 bases from V and 2 from J, leaving 13 bases between them. CDR3 protein: CASSLGVLAYEQYF. The DNA for the CDR3 is TGTGCCAGCAGCCTGGGCGTTCTGGCCTACGAGCAGTACTTC.

The V gene is TRBV7-9, the J gene TRBJ1-1; a possible D gene is TRBD1 (5 bases). Germline values: CDR1 SEHNR, CDR2 FQNEAQ (reference sequence). This CDR3 is built from 16 residues. V was cut by 0 bases and J by 1 base, with 12 bases left in between. CDR3 sequence (DNA): TGTGCCAGCAGCTTAGCGCGGGGCGCGGCGAACACTGAAGCTTTCTTT. Protein product: CASSLARGAANTEAFF. Drawing the rest from reference TRBV7-9 and TRBJ1-1, the complete variable domain is DTGVSQNPRHKITKRGQNVTFRCDPISEHNRLYWYRQTLGQGPEFLTYFQNEAQLEKSRLLSDRFSAERPKGSFSTLEIQRTEQGDSAMYLCASSLARGAANTEAFFGQGTRLTVV.

This clone was found a few times. V and J are TRBV27 and TRBJ1-5; 7 bases align to TRBD1. V lost 4 bases, J lost 2 bases, and 11 bases stayed unmatched. The CDR3 spans 17 residues. Looked up from germline, CDR1 is MNHEY and CDR2 is SMNVEV (reference sequence). The CDR3 DNA is TGTGCCAGCAGTTCCTCGACAGGGACGATTGGCAATCAGCCCCAGCATTTT. This sequence encodes CASSSSTGTIGNQPQHF.

The V and J genes are TRBV9 and TRBJ2-3; D is perhaps TRBD1 (6 bases). The CDR3 has 13 amino acids. The germline V gene encodes CDR1 SGDLS and CDR2 YYNGEE. The V gene lost 1 base and the J gene lost 5 bases, with 8 bases spanning the gap. The CDR3 loop reads CASSVSGEDTQYF. CDR3 nucleotide sequence: TGTGCCAGCAGCGTATCAGGGGAAGATACGCAGTATTTT. The full variable domain, completed using reference TRBV9 and TRBJ2-3, is DSGVTQTPKHLITATGQRVTLRCSPRSGDLSVYWYQQSLDQGLQFLIQYYNGEERAKGNILERFSAQQFPDLHSELNLSSLELGDSALYFCASSVSGEDTQYFGPGTRLTVL.

Only one count was recorded for this clone. V usage is TRBV28 and J usage is TRBJ1-6, with 8 bases fitting TRBD1. The CDR3 consists of 16 residues. CDR1 MDHEN and CDR2 SYDVKM come from the germline V gene. Trimming took 10 bases from V and 10 from J; bases not matched to a gene: 18. The CDR3 spells CATRPYGIRGHSPLHF. The CDR3 DNA is TGTGCCACCAGGCCGTACGGTATCAGGGGGCACTCACCCCTCCACTTT.

This chain joins TRBV7-8 and TRBJ1-6; 9 bases are a match to TRBD1. This CDR3 has 16 residues. V shed 0 bases and J 7 bases; nucleotides not matched to a gene: 4. The germline V gene encodes CDR1 SGHVS and CDR2 FQNEAQ. The CDR3 nucleotides read TGTGCCAGCAGCTTAGCCGCGGGGACAGGGAATTCACCCCTCCACTTT. It encodes CASSLAAGTGNSPLHF.

This clone was counted between two and nine times. This chain uses TRBV19 with TRBJ1-5; maybe TRBD1 (6 bases). The ends were cut back, 4 bases at V and 3 bases at J, with 10 bases in the middle. The germline CDR1 and CDR2 sequences are LNHDA and SQIVND (reference sequence). The CDR3 spans 14 residues. The CDR3 is CASSKRDNNQPQHF. The CDR3 DNA reads TGTGCCAGTAGTAAAAGGGACAACAATCAGCCCCAGCATTTT.

V gene TRBV27 combines with J gene TRBJ1-2; D is perhaps TRBD1 (6 bases). Germline CDR1 and CDR2: MNHEY and SMNVEV (reference sequence). The CDR3 has 15 residues. Trimming cost V 5 bases and J 4 bases, with 17 bases left between them. CDR3 DNA sequence: TGTGCCAGCAGTCTCTCTTGGACAGCCTTCTATGGCTACACCTTC. Amino acids: CASSLSWTAFYGYTF.

This clone was found a few times. This chain uses TRBV7-2 with TRBJ2-1; tentatively, D is TRBD2 (6 bases). The V end lost 5 bases, the J end lost 7 bases, and 12 bases lay between the germline ends. This CDR3 region has 13 residues. Germline values: CDR1 SGHTA, CDR2 FQGNSA. CDR3 amino acids: CASSVISGNEQFF. The DNA of the CDR3 is TGTGCCAGCAGCGTAATTAGCGGTAATGAGCAGTTCTTC.

This sequence joins TRBV10-3 and TRBJ1-1, with a weak D call TRBD1 (5 bases). Trimming stripped 4 bases from V and 4 bases from J, with 13 bases between. Looked up from germline, CDR1 is ENHRY and CDR2 is SYGVKD. The CDR3 sequence is 14 residues long. Here the CDR3 reads CAISVRGVGTEAFF. The DNA of the CDR3 is TGTGCCATCAGTGTCCGGGGGGTTGGCACTGAAGCTTTCTTT.

V gene TRBV7-9 combines with J gene TRBJ2-1, with 11 nucleotides matching TRBD2. CDR1 and CDR2 from the germline V gene are SEHNR and FQNEAQ (reference sequence). This CDR3 comprises 16 residues. The ends lost 5 bases at V and 8 bases at J; junction bases unmatched: 11. CDR3 sequence reads: CASSRGSGGAFDEQFF. In DNA form, the CDR3 reads TGTGCCAGCAGCCGAGGTAGCGGGGGGGCGTTTGATGAGCAGTTCTTC.

The rearrangement joins TRBV19 to TRBJ2-3; 8 bases agree with TRBD1. V was pared by 8 bases and J by 0 bases, with 13 bases of the junction left unmatched. The CDR3 is made up of 17 amino acids. From germline, CDR1 is LNHDA and CDR2 SQIVND (reference sequence). CDR3: CASGGGQGFISTDTQYF. CDR3 bases: TGTGCCAGTGGGGGTGGACAGGGTTTCATTAGCACAGATACGCAGTATTTT.